The entry below gives a single TCR beta chain sequence along with its context. This sample was taken from a study of blood T cells in healthy people across ages. Combining a sample-barcoded 5' primer with a J-beta primer mix, a second PCR ran for about 6 to 12 cycles. TCRdb independently ran MiXCR on the 5' RACE reads; one entry per CDR3 protein. The table lists approximately 690,000 distinct CDR3 sequences, 58% of them singletons. V lost 3 bases and J 0 bases, leaving 7 bases between the germline ends. CDR1 and CDR2 from the germline V gene are LGHDT and YNNKEL (reference sequence). This CDR3 contains 14 residues.

This clonotype was sampled from a man aged 60-69 years in good health. The sequencing input was blood. The chain recombines TRBV3-1 with TRBJ2-3; D is ambiguous. CDR3 residues: CASSQLHSTDTQYF. The CDR3 bases are TGTGCCAGCAGCCAGCTCCACAGCACAGATACGCAGTATTTT.